What follows describes a single TCR beta chain. This specimen belongs to a study of blood T cell repertoires in COVID-19. This CDR3 is 14 amino acids long. Germline CDR1 reads LGHNA; CDR2 reads YNFKEQ. V lost 1 base and J 6 bases, leaving 10 bases between the germline ends. TCRdb's copy holds only in-frame clones and misses some; the assay was immunoSEQ multiplex PCR. The sample contains about 170,000 clones, over 70% of which appear only once. The sequence was obtained from a woman aged 45-59 years in a cohort exposed to, infected with or recovered from COVID-19 (not recorded which). What was sequenced was PBMCs or T cells enriched from blood (not recorded which). The rearrangement uses TRBV4-2 and TRBJ2-1, with D tentatively TRBD2 (7 bases). CDR3 amino acids: CASSQGEGVNEQFF. CDR3 nucleotides: TGTGCCAGCAGCCAAGGGGAGGGGGTCAATGAGCAGTTCTTC.